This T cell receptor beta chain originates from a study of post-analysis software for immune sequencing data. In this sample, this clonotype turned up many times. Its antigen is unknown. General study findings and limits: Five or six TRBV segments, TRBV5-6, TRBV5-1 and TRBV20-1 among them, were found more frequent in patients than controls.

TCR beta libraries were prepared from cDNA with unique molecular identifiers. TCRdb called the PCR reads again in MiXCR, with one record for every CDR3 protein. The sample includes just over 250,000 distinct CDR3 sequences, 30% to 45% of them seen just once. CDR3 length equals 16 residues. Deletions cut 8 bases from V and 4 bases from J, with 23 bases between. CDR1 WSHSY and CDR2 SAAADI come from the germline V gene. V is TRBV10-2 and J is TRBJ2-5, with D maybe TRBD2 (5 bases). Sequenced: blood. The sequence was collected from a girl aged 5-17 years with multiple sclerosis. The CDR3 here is CASSKAGITSGETQYF. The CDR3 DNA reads TGCGCCAGCTCAAAGGCCGGGATCACCTCGGGAGAGACCCAGTACTTC.